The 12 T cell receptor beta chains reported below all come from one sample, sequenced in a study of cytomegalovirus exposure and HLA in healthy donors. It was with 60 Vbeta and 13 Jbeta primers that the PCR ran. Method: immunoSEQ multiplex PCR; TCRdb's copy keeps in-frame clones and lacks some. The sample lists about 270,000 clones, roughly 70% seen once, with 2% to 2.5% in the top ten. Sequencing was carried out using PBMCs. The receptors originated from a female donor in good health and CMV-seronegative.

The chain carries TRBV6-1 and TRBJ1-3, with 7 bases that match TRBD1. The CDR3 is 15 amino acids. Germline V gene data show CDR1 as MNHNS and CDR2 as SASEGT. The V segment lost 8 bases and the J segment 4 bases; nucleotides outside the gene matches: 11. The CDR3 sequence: CASGSDRVVGNTIYF. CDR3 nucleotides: TGTGCCAGCGGTTCCGACAGGGTCGTGGGAAACACCATATATTTT.

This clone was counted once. As DNA, the CDR3 is TGTGCCATCAGTGCCGGAGATACGCAGTATTTT. Translation gives CAISAGDTQYF. The chain is built from TRBV10-3 and TRBJ2-3; D not certain. V lost 4 bases, J lost 5 bases, and 4 bases lay in between. CDR1 and CDR2 from the germline V gene are ENHRY and SYGVKD. CDR3 length equals 11 residues.

CDR3 coding DNA: TGTGCCTGGAGTGTAGGCCCAGGGATTGAAGCTTTCTTT. Its protein product is CAWSVGPGIEAFF. The chain joins TRBV30 to TRBJ1-1; possible D gene TRBD1, 5 bases. V was clipped by 0 bases and J by 7 bases, with 12 bases between them. Per germline, CDR1 GTSNPN and CDR2 SVGIG (reference sequence). This CDR3 spans 13 amino acids.

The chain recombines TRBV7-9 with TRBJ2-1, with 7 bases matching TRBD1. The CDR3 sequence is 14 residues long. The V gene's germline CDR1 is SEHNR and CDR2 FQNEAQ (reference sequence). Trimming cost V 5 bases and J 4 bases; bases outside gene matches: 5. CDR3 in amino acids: CASSRPGQYNEQFF. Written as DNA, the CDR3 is TGTGCCAGCAGCCGACCGGGACAGTACAATGAGCAGTTCTTC. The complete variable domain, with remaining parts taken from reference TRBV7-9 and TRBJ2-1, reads DTGVSQNPRHKITKRGQNVTFRCDPISEHNRLYWYRQTLGQGPEFLTYFQNEAQLEKSRLLSDRFSAERPKGSFSTLEIQRTEQGDSAMYLCASSRPGQYNEQFFGPGTRLTVL.

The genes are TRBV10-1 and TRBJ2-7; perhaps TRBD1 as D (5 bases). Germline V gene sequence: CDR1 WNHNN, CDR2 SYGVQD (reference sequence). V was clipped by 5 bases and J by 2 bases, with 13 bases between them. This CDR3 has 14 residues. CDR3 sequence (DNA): TGCGCCAGCAGTTCCCGTGGGGCACCCTACGAGCAGTACTTC. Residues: CASSSRGAPYEQYF.

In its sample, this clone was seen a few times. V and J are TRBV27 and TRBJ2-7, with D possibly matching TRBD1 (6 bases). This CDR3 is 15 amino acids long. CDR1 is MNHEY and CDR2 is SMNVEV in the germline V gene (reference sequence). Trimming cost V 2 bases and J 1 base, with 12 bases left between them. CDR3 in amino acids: CASSLKWQGSYEQYF. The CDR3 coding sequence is TGTGCCAGCAGTTTAAAGTGGCAGGGGTCCTACGAGCAGTACTTC.

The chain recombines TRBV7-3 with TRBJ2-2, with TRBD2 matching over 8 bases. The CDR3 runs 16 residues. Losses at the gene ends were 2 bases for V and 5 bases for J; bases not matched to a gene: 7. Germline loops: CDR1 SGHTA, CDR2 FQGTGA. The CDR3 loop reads CASSLRSGSGTGELFF. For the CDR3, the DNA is TGTGCCAGCAGCTTACGGAGCGGGAGCGGGACCGGGGAGCTGTTTTTT.

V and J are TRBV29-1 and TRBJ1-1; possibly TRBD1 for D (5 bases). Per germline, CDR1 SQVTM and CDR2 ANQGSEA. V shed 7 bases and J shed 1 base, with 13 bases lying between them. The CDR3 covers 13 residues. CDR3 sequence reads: CSALVRGNTEAFF. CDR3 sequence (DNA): TGCAGCGCCCTAGTAAGGGGGAACACTGAAGCTTTCTTT.

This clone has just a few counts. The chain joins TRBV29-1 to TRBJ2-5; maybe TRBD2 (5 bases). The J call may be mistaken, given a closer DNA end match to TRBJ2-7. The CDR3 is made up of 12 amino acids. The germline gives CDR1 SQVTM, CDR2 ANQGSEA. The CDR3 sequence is CSVGTVNYEQYF. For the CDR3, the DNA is TGCAGCGTTGGGACTGTCAACTACGAGCAGTACTTC.

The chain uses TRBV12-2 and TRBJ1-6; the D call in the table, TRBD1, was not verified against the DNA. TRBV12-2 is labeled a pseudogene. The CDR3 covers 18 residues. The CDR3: CASRSTRTGCLSNSPLHF. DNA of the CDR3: TGTGCAAGTCGCTCCACCCGGACAGGCTGCTTGAGTAATTCACCCCTCCACTTT.

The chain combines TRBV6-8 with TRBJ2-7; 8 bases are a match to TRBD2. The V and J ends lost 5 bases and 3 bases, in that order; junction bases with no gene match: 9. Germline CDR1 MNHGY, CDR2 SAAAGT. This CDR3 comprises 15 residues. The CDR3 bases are TGTGCCAGCAGTCCGACTAGCGCAACCGGCTACGAGCAGTACTTC. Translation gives CASSPTSATGYEQYF.

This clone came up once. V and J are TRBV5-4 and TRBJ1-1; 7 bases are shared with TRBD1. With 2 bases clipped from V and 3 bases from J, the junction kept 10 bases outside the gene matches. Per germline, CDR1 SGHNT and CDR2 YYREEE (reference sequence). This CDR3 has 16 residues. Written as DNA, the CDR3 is TGTGCCAGCAGCTTAAGGGGGCGCGGGTATTACACTGAAGCTTTCTTT. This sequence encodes CASSLRGRGYYTEAFF.